One sample yielded the 22 T cell receptor beta chains listed below, sequenced in a study of blood T cell repertoires in COVID-19. The table came from immunoSEQ multiplex PCR; TCRdb's copy has only in-frame clones and leaves some out. The sample has under 130,000 clones; 81% are singletons. Material for sequencing was peripheral blood. The receptors stem from a man older than 75 with acute or convalescent COVID-19.

The chain links TRBV5-1 to TRBJ1-6; 10 nucleotides agree with TRBD1. V dropped 2 bases and J dropped 5; count of bases not matched to a gene: 1. Germline-derived CDR1 and CDR2 are SGHRS and YFSETQ. This CDR3 contains 15 residues. The CDR3: CASSFGTGDNSPLHF. DNA for the CDR3: TGCGCCAGCAGCTTCGGGACAGGGGATAATTCACCCCTCCACTTT.

The chain carries TRBV2 and TRBJ1-2; weak D call: TRBD1 (6 bases). The germline CDR1 and CDR2 sequences are SNHLY and FYNNEI. Trimming stripped 6 bases from V and 4 bases from J, with 9 bases between. The CDR3 runs 12 residues. CDR3 in amino acids: CASRTGPYGYTF. The CDR3 bases are TGTGCCAGCAGGACAGGACCCTATGGCTACACCTTC.

The chain links TRBV3-1 (or the pseudogene TRBV3-2) to TRBJ1-5; no reliable D call. Germline CDR1 reads LGHDT; CDR2 reads YNNKEL (reference sequence). CDR3 size: 15 residues. With 0 bases removed from V and 9 bases from J, the gap between germline ends came to 15 bases. CDR3 in DNA: TGTGCCAGCAGCCAAGATCCCGATATTACTTGGCCCCAGCATTTT. Amino acids: CASSQDPDITWPQHF.

The chain combines TRBV29-1 with TRBJ2-1; possibly TRBD2 for D (6 bases). This CDR3 region has 14 residues. Between the trimmed V and J ends, which lost 7 bases and 2 bases, there was a span of 15 bases. Germline V gene lookup returns CDR1 SQVTM and CDR2 ANQGSEA. The CDR3 spells CSASLGGTYNEQFF. The CDR3 DNA sequence: TGCAGCGCTTCCCTTGGGGGGACCTACAATGAGCAGTTCTTC.

The rearrangement joins TRBV9 to TRBJ2-1, with D tentatively TRBD1 (5 bases). Germline V CDR1 and CDR2: SGDLS, YYNGEE. V was cut by 0 bases and J by 6 bases, with 10 bases left in between. The CDR3 covers 14 residues. The CDR3 protein is CASSVARVGNEQFF. The CDR3 nucleotides are TGTGCCAGCAGCGTAGCCAGGGTGGGCAATGAGCAGTTCTTC.

The V and J genes are TRBV7-2 and TRBJ1-6; D call uncertain. Germline V gene data show CDR1 as SGHTA and CDR2 as FQGNSA. Trimming removed 2 bases from V and 0 bases from J, with 11 bases in between. The CDR3 consists of 17 residues. The CDR3 region has the DNA TGTGCCAGCAGCTTATTTGCGCTAAGCTCCTATAATTCACCCCTCCACTTT. This sequence encodes CASSLFALSSYNSPLHF.

In this sample, this clone turned up once. The sample carries other DNA sequences with the same CDR3. This chain uses TRBV5-1 with TRBJ2-5, with TRBD2 as a possible D gene (6 bases). CDR1 is SGHRS and CDR2 is YFSETQ in the germline V gene. CDR3 length equals 14 residues. The V end was cut by 0 bases, the J end by 2 bases, with 8 bases between. The CDR3 spells CASSLAGGQETQYF. The DNA for the CDR3 is TGCGCCAGCAGCTTGGCCGGGGGTCAAGAGACCCAGTACTTC.

The chain is built from TRBV7-2 and TRBJ2-5; 7 bases agree with TRBD1. Germline values: CDR1 SGHTA, CDR2 FQGNSA. Losses at the gene ends were 5 bases for V and 2 bases for J; bases not matched to a gene: 8. This CDR3 spans 15 amino acids. CDR3 bases: TGTGCCAGCAGCCCGACAGGGATCAGGCAAGAGACCCAGTACTTC. Encoded protein: CASSPTGIRQETQYF.

Only a few counts were recorded for this clone. The V and J genes are TRBV6-5 and TRBJ1-1; no reliable D call. The germline V gene encodes CDR1 MNHEY and CDR2 SVGAGI. Trimming cost V 6 bases and J 0 bases, with 11 bases left between them. The CDR3 runs 14 residues. In nucleotides, the CDR3 is TGTGCCAGCAGAATCGGACTTATGAACACTGAAGCTTTCTTT. Encoded protein: CASRIGLMNTEAFF.

The table lists this clone with a count of one. The chain uses TRBV4-3 and TRBJ1-4; D perhaps matches TRBD1 (6 bases). The CDR3 sequence is 14 residues long. Trimming took off 4 bases at V and 5 bases at J, with 11 bases between the two ends. The germline CDR1 and CDR2 sequences are LGHNA and YSLEER. CDR3 DNA: TGCGCCAGCAGCCCCGGGACACGGAATGAAAAACTGTTTTTT. Its protein is CASSPGTRNEKLFF.

The V and J genes are TRBV28 and TRBJ2-7; D is possibly TRBD1 (7 bases). V lost 4 bases and J 3 bases, leaving 16 bases between the germline ends. Germline loops: CDR1 MDHEN, CDR2 SYDVKM. There are 15 residues in the CDR3. CDR3 DNA: TGTGCCAGCAGTTCCCGCGGGACAGTATTCTACGAGCAGTACTTC. Translating gives CASSSRGTVFYEQYF.

The chain is built from TRBV5-4 and TRBJ1-4, with TRBD1 matching over 7 bases. Germline loops: CDR1 SGHNT, CDR2 YYREEE (reference sequence). The CDR3 consists of 16 residues. V was clipped by 0 bases and J by 2 bases; unmatched bases: 4. The CDR3: CASSLGQQGTNEKLFF. As DNA, the CDR3 is TGTGCCAGCAGCTTGGGTCAACAGGGGACTAATGAAAAACTGTTTTTT.

This chain connects TRBV5-1 to TRBJ2-2; D gene ambiguous. With 0 bases removed from V and 3 bases from J, the gap between germline ends came to 9 bases. Germline V lookup: CDR1 SGHRS, CDR2 YFSETQ. This CDR3 has 15 residues. Here the CDR3 DNA reads TGCGCCAGCAGCTTGGGGTCGCGATACACCGGGGAGCTGTTTTTT. This codes for CASSLGSRYTGELFF.

The J gene is TRBJ1-1, the V gene TRBV19; D is unresolved. V was clipped by 5 bases and J by 4 bases, with 11 bases between them. Germline V gene data show CDR1 as LNHDA and CDR2 as SQIVND (reference sequence). This CDR3 is built from 13 residues. CDR3 nucleotide sequence: TGTGCCAGTAGTGGGAGGAGAGGCACTGAAGCTTTCTTT. Translated, it gives CASSGRRGTEAFF.

The V and J genes are TRBV5-1 and TRBJ2-1, with a possible D match to TRBD2 (5 bases). The germline CDR1 and CDR2 sequences are SGHRS and YFSETQ. V was pared by 4 bases and J by 6 bases, with 14 bases between. This CDR3 is 14 amino acids long. The CDR3 loop is CASSIGKAFNEQFF. The CDR3 DNA sequence: TGCGCCAGCAGCATCGGGAAAGCCTTCAATGAGCAGTTCTTC. Full variable domain (missing parts from reference TRBV5-1 and TRBJ2-1): KAGVTQTPRYLIKTRGQQVTLSCSPISGHRSVSWYQQTPGQGLQFLFEYFSETQRNKGNFPGRFSGRQFSNSRSEMNVSTLELGDSALYLCASSIGKAFNEQFFGPGTRLTVL.

The V and J genes are TRBV7-2 and TRBJ1-3, with a weak D call TRBD1 (5 bases). This CDR3 comprises 15 residues. CDR1 SGHTA and CDR2 FQGNSA come from the germline V gene. The V end lost 1 base, the J end lost 7 bases, and 14 bases lay between the germline ends. This chain's CDR3 is CASSLETARLNTIYF. The CDR3 DNA reads as TGTGCCAGCAGCTTAGAGACAGCGAGGTTGAACACCATATATTTT.

The chain joins TRBV2 to TRBJ1-5; D gene uncertain. V was pared by 8 bases and J by 5 bases, with 13 bases between. This CDR3 is 13 amino acids long. From germline, CDR1 is SNHLY and CDR2 FYNNEI. CDR3 coding DNA: TGTGCCAGCCTGCCGAACCAGTATCAGCCCCAGCATTTT. This translates into CASLPNQYQPQHF.

This clone was seen a handful of times. V usage is TRBV24-1 and J usage is TRBJ1-1; D call uncertain. The V and J ends lost 0 bases and 2 bases respectively, with 12 bases between them. Germline-derived CDR1 and CDR2 are KGHDR and SFDVKD. The CDR3 runs 16 residues. The CDR3 DNA sequence: TGTGCCACCAGTGATTTGCGTTCAGGATCTAACACTGAAGCTTTCTTT. It codes for CATSDLRSGSNTEAFF.

J is TRBJ2-3 and V is TRBV7-9; TRBD1 agrees at 8 bases. With V trimmed by 2 bases and J by 4 bases, 5 bases remained unmatched. CDR1 is SEHNR, CDR2 FQNEAQ, per germline (reference sequence). The CDR3 sequence is 15 residues long. The CDR3 region is CASSLSTGAADTQYF. CDR3 DNA sequence: TGTGCCAGCAGCTTATCGACAGGGGCAGCAGATACGCAGTATTTT.

The chain recombines TRBV5-1 with TRBJ2-5, with D possibly matching TRBD2 (6 bases). From germline, CDR1 is SGHRS and CDR2 YFSETQ. The V and J ends lost 0 bases and 7 bases respectively, with 13 bases between them. CDR3 length equals 14 residues. In DNA form, the CDR3 reads TGCGCCAGCAGCTTGGTTCCGGGAGTGGGGACCCAGTACTTC. It specifies CASSLVPGVGTQYF.

The chain is built from TRBV28 and TRBJ1-5, with D hard to call. Deletions cut 2 bases from V and 3 bases from J, with 8 bases between. CDR1 and CDR2 from the germline V gene are MDHEN and SYDVKM. CDR3 length equals 14 residues. CDR3 region: CASSLGVINQPQHF. The CDR3 DNA reads as TGTGCCAGCAGTTTAGGAGTTATCAATCAGCCCCAGCATTTT.

V gene TRBV19 combines with J gene TRBJ1-3; TRBD1 matches at 8 bases. V lost 3 bases and J lost 2; bases outside the gene matches: 6. Germline V gives CDR1 LNHDA, CDR2 SQIVND (reference sequence). There are 16 residues in the CDR3. In nucleotides, the CDR3 is TGTGCCAGTAGTATGAGTCAGGGGGCCACTGGAAACACCATATATTTT. Its translation: CASSMSQGATGNTIYF.